Sequencing of this T cell receptor beta chain was carried out in a study of T cell clones after liver transplantation. In the study overall: Post-transplant blood was tracked for graft-donor-reactive T cell clones identified in a pre-transplant mixed lymphocyte reaction. Patients counted as tolerant after at least one year off all immunosuppression, enzymes not exceeding twice normal.

The repertoire was sequenced with immunoSEQ multiplex PCR; TCRdb's copy has only in-frame clones and lacks some. The sample lists around 97,000 clones; around 84% were seen once. This clone is a singleton in its sample. What it binds is not known. Findings and limits, study-wide: Graft donor-reactive T cells possibly entered the graft instead of undergoing deletion.

Trimming took 7 bases from V and 4 from J, leaving 17 bases between them. CDR3 size: 15 residues. The germline gives CDR1 MDHEN, CDR2 SYDVKM. The clonotype was recovered from a human patient who received a liver transplant. Some T cells may be the graft donor's. The sample was CD4+ T cells from blood, taken approximately 43 months after liver transplant. The V gene is TRBV28, the J gene TRBJ1-5; no reliable D call. This CDR3 is CASTEGSYSNQPQHF. As DNA, the CDR3 is TGTGCCAGCACCGAGGGTTCTTATTCAAATCAGCCCCAGCATTTT.